Presented here are 21 T cell receptor beta chains from one specimen sequenced in a study of human T cells and chemical hapten exposure. TCRdb fed the RACE reads into MiXCR, producing one record per CDR3 protein. There are fewer than 100,000 distinct CDR3 sequences in the sample; approximately 11% occur only once, and approximately 1% lies in the top ten. Time point specified: patch test 3, about 24 weeks after DPC sensitization. Treatment defined: therapeutic diphenylcyclopropenone sensitization with weekly scalp DPC. The sample consisted of whole blood, taken in connection with sensitization to the hapten diphenylcyclopropenone (DPC). The receptors stem from a woman aged 30 to 39 with alopecia areata. Some clones in this sample may be carry-over from other donors' samples.

This clonotype was counted a few times. The chain has TRBV29-1 and TRBJ2-2, with D maybe TRBD2 (6 bases). The germline gives CDR1 SQVTM, CDR2 ANQGSEA. Trimming removed 7 bases from V and 3 bases from J, with 6 bases in between. CDR3 length: 11 residues. DNA of the CDR3: TGCAGCGCGGGGGACACCGGGGAGCTGTTTTTT. This sequence encodes CSAGDTGELFF.

There are many counts of this clonotype. The chain has TRBV18 and TRBJ2-6; D not certain. Looked up from germline, CDR1 is KGHSH and CDR2 is LQKENI. This CDR3 is built from 16 residues. Trimming pared 2 bases from V and 2 bases from J, leaving 10 bases between. The CDR3 loop reads CASSPLDGAGANVLTF. The CDR3 coding sequence is TGTGCCAGCTCACCATTGGACGGCGCTGGGGCCAACGTCCTGACTTTC.

This clonotype came up many times. The chain uses TRBV12-3 or TRBV12-4 and TRBJ2-4, with D hard to call. V gave up 10 bases and J gave up 3 bases, with 10 bases separating them. CDR3 length: 12 residues. The DNA for the CDR3 is TGTGCCACTGGCGAGGTCAAAAACATTCAGTACTTC. It is translated as CATGEVKNIQYF.

This chain connects TRBV29-1 to TRBJ1-2, with unresolved D. The CDR3 spans 13 residues. V was trimmed by 0 bases and J by 8 bases, leaving 13 bases between them. Germline lookup yields CDR1 SQVTM and CDR2 ANQGSEA. CDR3 sequence: CSVEETALYGYTF. CDR3 nucleotide sequence: TGCAGCGTTGAAGAAACAGCCCTATACGGCTACACCTTC.

The chain recombines TRBV11-2 with TRBJ2-1; D unresolved. Per germline, CDR1 SGHAT and CDR2 FQNNGV. The CDR3 extends over 12 amino acids. Trimming stripped 0 bases from V and 9 bases from J, with 6 bases between. CDR3 sequence: CASSLDRAEQFF. The DNA of the CDR3 is TGTGCCAGCAGCTTAGATCGGGCTGAGCAGTTCTTC.

This clonotype was recorded at least ten times. The V call is TRBV7-9, the J call TRBJ2-3, with D perhaps TRBD2 (6 bases). This CDR3 has 14 residues. Trimming cost V 5 bases and J 3 bases, with 12 bases left between them. CDR1 SEHNR and CDR2 FQNEAQ come from the germline V gene (reference sequence). Written as DNA, the CDR3 is TGTGCCAGCAGCCAGGCTGGGGGGACAGATACGCAGTATTTT. Protein: CASSQAGGTDTQYF.

This clonotype was picked up many times. The chain has TRBV11-2 and TRBJ1-1; D might be TRBD1 (6 bases). CDR3 length: 13 amino acids. V lost 7 bases and J 1 base, leaving 10 bases between the germline ends. Germline lookup yields CDR1 SGHAT and CDR2 FQNNGV. CDR3 sequence (DNA): TGTGCCAGCAACACGGACAGGAACACTGAAGCTTTCTTT. It specifies CASNTDRNTEAFF.

V and J are TRBV20-1 and TRBJ1-1; D gene uncertain. Germline CDR1 reads DFQATT; CDR2 reads SNEGSKA (reference sequence). The CDR3 totals 14 residues. The ends were cut back, 3 bases at V and 6 bases at J, with 17 bases in the middle. In DNA form, the CDR3 reads TGCAGTGCTAGTGTTACAGCGCTTGGCGCTGAAGCTTTCTTT. As protein: CSASVTALGAEAFF.

This clonotype showed up just a few times. The V and J genes are TRBV29-1 and TRBJ1-2, with 9 bases identical to TRBD1. In germline, CDR1 is SQVTM, CDR2 ANQGSEA. The CDR3 is 13 amino acids. After removal of 6 bases from V and 6 bases from J, the junction contained 8 bases not matched to a gene. The CDR3 DNA is TGCAGCGTAGATTCCGGGACAGGGAATGGCTACACCTTC. This codes for CSVDSGTGNGYTF.

The V gene is TRBV29-1, the J gene TRBJ2-3, with D possibly matching TRBD2 (6 bases). Trimming removed 6 bases from V and 3 bases from J, with 13 bases in between. Germline V gives CDR1 SQVTM, CDR2 ANQGSEA. The CDR3 runs to 13 residues. The CDR3 loop is CSVKSGGTDTQYF. For the CDR3, the DNA is TGCAGCGTCAAATCCGGGGGAACAGATACGCAGTATTTT.

V is TRBV2 and J is TRBJ1-1; a weak D match, TRBD1 (5 bases). The CDR3 extends over 13 amino acids. Trimming took off 4 bases at V and 4 bases at J, with 10 bases between the two ends. CDR1 is SNHLY, CDR2 FYNNEI, per germline. This CDR3 is CASSGGAGTEAFF. DNA of the CDR3: TGTGCCAGCAGTGGGGGCGCGGGCACTGAAGCTTTCTTT.

This clonotype was recorded at least ten times. This chain links TRBV28 with TRBJ2-3, with 7 bases identical to TRBD2. The CDR3 loop spans 14 amino acids. Germline V CDR1 and CDR2: MDHEN, SYDVKM. Trimming took 4 bases from V and 8 from J; bases not matched to a gene: 9. This CDR3 is CASSSSGPVGTQYF. The CDR3 DNA is TGTGCCAGCAGTTCTAGCGGACCGGTTGGTACGCAGTATTTT.

This clonotype has at least ten counts. V gene TRBV14 combines with J gene TRBJ2-1; 12 bases map to TRBD2. This CDR3 comprises 16 residues. Germline assignment: CDR1 SGHDN and CDR2 FVKESK. Losses at the gene ends were 4 bases for V and 10 bases for J; bases not matched to a gene: 11. In nucleotides, the CDR3 is TGTGCCAGCAGCCTCAAAAGGACTAGCGGGAAGCTGGAGCAGTTCTTC. Amino acid sequence: CASSLKRTSGKLEQFF. Combining the CDR3 with reference TRBV14 and TRBJ2-1 gives the whole variable domain EAGVTQFPSHSVIEKGQTVTLRCDPISGHDNLYWYRRVMGKEIKFLLHFVKESKQDESGMPNNRFLAERTGGTYSTLKVQPAELEDSGVYFCASSLKRTSGKLEQFFGPGTRLTVL.

The V and J genes are TRBV10-2 and TRBJ2-2; TRBD1 is a possible D gene (6 bases). V was shortened by 3 bases and J by 2 bases, with 13 bases between the two germline ends. Germline values: CDR1 WSHSY, CDR2 SAAADI. The CDR3 totals 16 residues. CDR3: CASSDWGRGNTGELFF. CDR3 coding DNA: TGCGCCAGCAGTGATTGGGGCAGGGGAAACACCGGGGAGCTGTTTTTT.

This clonotype was picked up many times. The chain uses TRBV7-2 and TRBJ1-2; TRBD1 might be the D (6 bases). In germline, CDR1 is SGHTA, CDR2 FQGNSA. Trimming left V 4 bases short and J 1 base short, with 19 bases between. The CDR3 consists of 17 residues. CDR3 DNA sequence: TGTGCCAGCAGCTCCGAACCCACAGGGACCCTTAACTATGGCTACACCTTC. It yields the protein CASSSEPTGTLNYGYTF.

The chain couples TRBV29-1 to TRBJ2-1, with D hard to call. V was trimmed by 6 bases and J by 2 bases, leaving 8 bases between them. The CDR3 is 12 residues long. Germline CDR1 reads SQVTM; CDR2 reads ANQGSEA. CDR3 coding DNA: TGCAGCGTCCCACCCGCCTACAATGAGCAGTTCTTC. It is translated as CSVPPAYNEQFF.

In this sample, this clonotype turned up many times. The genes are TRBV3-1 and TRBJ1-1; TRBD1 matches 7 bases. V shed 5 bases and J 6 bases; nucleotides not matched to a gene: 9. The germline CDR1 and CDR2 sequences are LGHDT and YNNKEL (reference sequence). CDR3 length: 14 amino acids. CDR3 in DNA: TGTGCCAGCAGCTTAACAGGGGTTGAGGCTGAAGCTTTCTTT. Translating it yields CASSLTGVEAEAFF. Drawing the rest from reference TRBV3-1 and TRBJ1-1, the complete variable domain is DTAVSQTPKYLVTQMGNDKSIKCEQNLGHDTMYWYKQDSKKFLKIMFSYNNKELIINETVPNRFSPKSPDKAHLNLHINSLELGDSAVYFCASSLTGVEAEAFFGQGTRLTVV.

This sequence joins TRBV24-1 and TRBJ2-3, with 9 bases matching TRBD1. The germline V gene has CDR1 KGHDR and CDR2 SFDVKD. The CDR3 length is 15 residues. J was trimmed by 5 bases and V by 2 bases; bases with no gene match: 4. CDR3 residues: CATSDYRGRGDTQYF. CDR3 sequence (DNA): TGTGCCACCAGTGATTACAGGGGGCGCGGAGATACGCAGTATTTT.

This clonotype was detected many times. The J gene is TRBJ2-3, the V gene TRBV5-4; the match to TRBD2 covers 7 bases. The germline V gene encodes CDR1 SGHNT and CDR2 YYREEE (reference sequence). The CDR3 loop spans 13 amino acids. The V and J ends lost 7 bases and 7 bases, in that order; junction bases with no gene match: 9. Here the CDR3 DNA reads TGTGCCAGCTCGGTGGCTAGCGGTTATACGCAGTATTTT. It is translated as CASSVASGYTQYF.

This clonotype has just a few counts. J is TRBJ1-6 and V is TRBV10-3, with D uncertain. This CDR3 comprises 12 residues. V lost 3 bases to trimming and J lost 7 bases, with 4 bases between them. Germline lookup yields CDR1 ENHRY and CDR2 SYGVKD. The CDR3 region has the DNA TGTGCCATCAGTGATAGGAATTCACCCCTCCACTTT. It specifies CAISDRNSPLHF.

There are many counts of this clonotype. The chain combines TRBV2 with TRBJ2-2, with D possibly being TRBD1 or TRBD2 (5 bases each). Trimming removed 6 bases at V and 1 base at J, with 12 bases between. Germline CDR1 is SNHLY and CDR2 is FYNNEI. The length of the CDR3 is 15 residues. The CDR3 sequence is CASRTGTVNTGELFF. The CDR3 coding sequence is TGTGCCAGCAGAACCGGGACGGTGAACACCGGGGAGCTGTTTTTT.